A selection of T cell receptor beta chains follows, all from one sample in a study of cytomegalovirus exposure and HLA in healthy donors. Data came from immunoSEQ multiplex PCR; TCRdb stores just in-frame clones and leaves some out. The sample has more than 200,000 clones; 65% to 90% are singletons. The source material was PBMCs. The receptors were sampled from a girl aged 10-17 years in good health and CMV-seronegative. Each CDR3 is given with its conserved first and last residue. A D gene is named only where the DNA matches it firmly. Clone size is not always given. Where it is, it says once, few, many or a class for expanded clones.

j_call v_call clone_size d_call cdr3_aa cdr3_nt
TRBJ1-2 TRBV7-9 NA NA CSSINYEPGGADYGYTF TGTTCCAGCATCAACTATGAGCCGGGGGGGGCTGACTATGGCTACACCTTC
TRBJ2-3 TRBV30 NA NA CATRYGTDTQYF TGTGCCACCCGTTACGGGACAGATACGCAGTATTTT
TRBJ2-2 TRBV19 NA NA CASSIDGASNTGELFF TGTGCCAGTAGTATTGATGGGGCCTCGAACACCGGGGAGCTGTTTTTT
TRBJ1-6 TRBV28 once NA CASTRDSRLHF TGTGCCAGCACTCGAGACAGTAGACTCCACTTT
TRBJ2-1 TRBV15 NA NA CATSRAGRSYNEQFF TGTGCCACCAGCAGAGCAGGCCGCTCCTACAATGAGCAGTTCTTC
TRBJ2-1 TRBV5-4 NA TRBD1 CASSRARETGFYNEQFF TGTGCCAGCAGCCGGGCTAGGGAGACAGGGTTTTACAATGAGCAGTTCTTC
TRBJ2-7 TRBV6-1 NA TRBD1 CASRTGPFYEQYF TGTGCCAGCAGGACAGGGCCGTTCTACGAGCAGTACTTC
TRBJ1-2 TRBV7-3 NA NA CASSPGGGDYGYTF TGTGCCAGCAGCCCCGGCGGGGGGGACTATGGCTACACCTTC
TRBJ1-1 TRBV19 NA NA CASSTFSNQGLGTEAFF TGTGCCAGTAGTACCTTCTCTAATCAGGGACTGGGTACTGAAGCTTTCTTT
TRBJ1-3 TRBV28 few NA CASSTTRVGGNTIYF TGTGCCAGCAGTACCACCAGGGTGGGCGGAAACACCATATATTTT
TRBJ1-2 TRBV7-8 NA NA CASSLKGHLNYGYTF TGTGCCAGCAGCTTAAAGGGACACTTAAACTATGGCTACACCTTC
TRBJ1-2 TRBV12-5 NA NA CASGSEGGYTF TGTGCTAGTGGTTCGGAGGGCGGCTACACCTTC
TRBJ2-2 TRBV7-9 NA TRBD1 CASSRTGVTGELFF TGTGCCAGCAGCCGGACAGGGGTAACCGGGGAGCTGTTTTTT
TRBJ2-1 TRBV29-1 NA TRBD1 CSVQTGTGGNYEQFF TGCAGCGTCCAAACCGGGACAGGGGGCAATTATGAGCAGTTCTTC
TRBJ2-2 TRBV18 NA TRBD1 CASSLGTDPTGELFF TGTGCCAGCTCACTTGGGACAGACCCAACCGGGGAGCTGTTTTTT
TRBJ2-7 TRBV11-1 NA NA CASSLDNQIYEQYF TGTGCCAGCAGCTTGGACAATCAAATCTACGAGCAGTACTTC
TRBJ2-5 TRBV5-1 NA TRBD2 CASSIGLAGEFETQYF TGCGCCAGCAGCATAGGACTAGCGGGAGAATTTGAGACCCAGTACTTC
TRBJ1-5 TRBV4-3 NA NA CASSQDIGGNQPQHF TGCGCCAGCAGCCAAGATATAGGGGGTAATCAGCCCCAGCATTTT
TRBJ2-3 TRBV5-6 NA TRBD2 CASSSPVGSGRGDTQYF TGTGCCAGCAGCTCCCCGGTGGGTAGCGGGAGAGGAGATACGCAGTATTTT
TRBJ2-7 TRBV29-1 NA TRBD1 CSVTGTGIYEQYF TGCAGCGTCACCGGGACAGGGATCTACGAGCAGTACTTC
TRBJ2-7 TRBV28 NA TRBD2 CASTQTSRLASRYEQYF TGTGCCAGCACCCAAACCTCAAGACTAGCAAGTCGATACGAGCAGTACTTC
TRBJ2-5 TRBV18 NA TRBD2 CASSSLAGGQETQYF TGTGCCAGCTCATCACTAGCGGGAGGCCAAGAGACCCAGTACTTC
TRBJ1-1 TRBV6-6 NA NA CASSYPEGTEAFF TGTGCCAGCAGTTACCCGGAGGGCACTGAAGCTTTCTTT
TRBJ1-3 TRBV30 few TRBD1 CAWSTGVAGNTIYF TGTGCCTGGAGTACAGGGGTGGCAGGAAACACCATATATTTT
TRBJ1-4 TRBV5-1 NA NA CASSSGRAVSNEKLFF TGCGCCAGCAGCTCAGGGAGGGCAGTATCTAATGAAAAACTGTTTTTT
TRBJ1-5 TRBV12-2 NA NA CASRFWSRGTDYQPQHF TGTGCAAGTCGCTTCTGGAGTAGAGGGACAGACTATCAGCCCCAGCATTTT
TRBJ2-2 TRBV5-1 NA NA CASSLRAASNTGELFF TGCGCCAGCAGCCTCAGGGCAGCCTCGAACACCGGGGAGCTGTTTTTT
TRBJ1-3 TRBV4-3 few TRBD1 CASSQQDRVGGNTIYF TGCGCCAGCAGCCAACAAGACAGGGTGGGTGGAAACACCATATATTTT
TRBJ2-7 TRBV5-6 NA NA CASSLGQRNYEQYF TGTGCCAGCAGCCTCGGACAGAGGAATTACGAGCAGTACTTC
TRBJ2-5 TRBV7-7 once TRBD2 CASSSWAGGFLRETQYF TGTGCCAGCAGCTCCTGGGCGGGGGGATTCCTTAGAGAGACCCAGTACTTC
TRBJ1-6 TRBV28 NA NA CASRTTGSPQFSPLHF TGTGCCAGCAGAACCACAGGGAGTCCCCAATTCTCACCCCTCCACTTT
TRBJ2-1 TRBV6-6 NA TRBD2 CASSYPSGHSYNEQFF TGTGCCAGCAGTTACCCTAGCGGGCACTCCTACAATGAGCAGTTCTTC
TRBJ2-1 TRBV10-3 NA NA CAISSSTDTYNEQFF TGTGCCATTAGCTCCTCAACGGACACCTACAATGAGCAGTTCTTC
TRBJ1-1 TRBV30 NA NA CAWISASAWTEAFF TGTGCCTGGATAAGTGCCTCCGCGTGGACTGAAGCTTTCTTT
TRBJ2-1 TRBV9 NA TRBD2 CASSVGGIGLAEYNEQFF TGTGCCAGCAGCGTAGGGGGTATTGGACTAGCGGAATACAATGAGCAGTTCTTC
TRBJ2-7 TRBV11-1 NA TRBD1 CASSLTGGNEQYF TGTGCCAGCAGCCTGACAGGGGGCAACGAGCAGTACTTC
TRBJ2-7 TRBV11-2 NA NA CASSVPIHQSYEQYF TGTGCCAGCAGCGTTCCTATCCATCAATCCTACGAGCAGTACTTC
TRBJ1-1 TRBV5-1 few TRBD1 CASSFYGTEQGEAFF TGCGCCAGCAGCTTTTACGGGACAGAACAGGGTGAAGCTTTCTTT
TRBJ1-1 TRBV14 NA NA CASSQANRKNTEAFF TGTGCCAGCAGCCAAGCTAACAGGAAGAACACTGAAGCTTTCTTT
TRBJ2-3 TRBV5-1 NA NA CASSLGLQGDTQYF TGCGCCAGCAGCTTGGGGCTCCAGGGGGATACGCAGTATTTT
TRBJ2-7 TRBV7-8 NA NA CASSLDSHEQYF TGTGCCAGCAGCTTAGACTCCCACGAGCAGTACTTC
TRBJ1-1 TRBV14 NA TRBD1 CASSQDDVGQGMTEAFF TGTGCCAGCAGCCAAGATGACGTGGGACAGGGGATGACTGAAGCTTTCTTT
TRBJ1-1 TRBV30 once NA CAWSPLGAEAFF TGTGCCTGGAGTCCACTCGGAGCCGAGGCTTTCTTT
TRBJ2-3 TRBV7-2 NA NA CASSLEAGRPTDTQYF TGTGCCAGCAGCTTAGAGGCGGGACGGCCAACAGATACGCAGTATTTT
TRBJ1-1 TRBV27 NA NA CASSAHAGVTGITEAFF TGTGCCAGCAGTGCCCACGCGGGGGTTACAGGGATCACTGAAGCTTTCTTT
TRBJ1-2 TRBV9 NA TRBD1 CASSVGRDRDYGYTF TGTGCCAGCAGCGTAGGGAGGGACAGGGACTATGGCTACACCTTC
TRBJ1-5 TRBV11-3 NA NA CASTLEGEGGSNQPQHF TGTGCCAGCACCCTAGAGGGGGAGGGGGGTTCTAATCAGCCCCAGCATTTT
TRBJ2-7 TRBV28 NA NA CASSRLGGGGEQYF TGTGCCAGCAGCCGACTCGGCGGCGGAGGAGAGCAGTACTTC
TRBJ2-3 TRBV4-2 NA NA CASSPALRTDTQYF TGTGCCAGCAGCCCTGCTCTACGCACAGATACGCAGTATTTT
TRBJ1-4 TRBV9 NA NA CASSGGGRPNEKLFF TGTGCCAGCAGCGGAGGAGGGCGGCCTAATGAAAAACTGTTTTTT